The 6 T cell receptor beta chains given below trace back to one sample, sequenced in a study of blood T cell repertoires in COVID-19. Method: immunoSEQ multiplex PCR; TCRdb's copy keeps in-frame clones and lacks some. The sample has fewer than 3,000 clones; roughly 87% are singletons. Sequencing was performed on peripheral blood. Receptors were obtained from a man between 65 and 85 years old with active COVID-19.

The rearrangement uses TRBV7-9 and TRBJ1-1; 8 bases map to TRBD1. V trimming: 5 bases; J trimming: 1 base; junction bases outside the gene matches: 9. This CDR3 region has 16 residues. Germline V gene data show CDR1 as SEHNR and CDR2 as FQNEAQ (reference sequence). The CDR3 bases are TGTGCCAGCAGCCCCCGACGGACAGGGAGGAACACTGAAGCTTTCTTT. This encodes CASSPRRTGRNTEAFF.

By sample share, this clone is hyperexpanded. The genes are TRBV6-6 and TRBJ2-7; 7 bases line up with TRBD2. The V segment lost 3 bases and the J segment 6 bases; nucleotides outside the gene matches: 5. There are 13 residues in the CDR3. Germline V lookup: CDR1 MNHNY, CDR2 SVGAGI (reference sequence). For the CDR3, the DNA is TGTGCCAGCAGTTATGGGGGAGGGCTCGAGCAGTACTTC. This gives the protein CASSYGGGLEQYF.

The chain recombines TRBV6-6 with TRBJ1-1, with a weak D call TRBD1 (6 bases). Between the trimmed V and J ends, which lost 4 bases and 7 bases, there was a span of 13 bases. The CDR3 has 13 residues. CDR1 and CDR2 from the germline V gene are MNHNY and SVGAGI (reference sequence). This CDR3 is CASSFEDSGEAFF. The CDR3 nucleotides are TGTGCCAGCAGTTTCGAGGACAGCGGTGAAGCTTTCTTT.

The chain employs TRBV7-9 and TRBJ1-2; a possible D gene is TRBD1 (5 bases). Germline assignment: CDR1 SEHNR and CDR2 FQNEAQ (reference sequence). The CDR3 length is 16 residues. V lost 1 base and J lost 3, with 15 bases in between. In DNA, the CDR3 is TGTGCCAGCAGCTTAGTCGGGGGACGTCCTCACTATGGCTACACCTTC. Translating it yields CASSLVGGRPHYGYTF.

The chain couples TRBV14 to TRBJ2-4; D might be TRBD2 (5 bases). The ends were cut back, 2 bases at V and 2 bases at J, with 13 bases in the middle. The CDR3 loop spans 16 amino acids. Germline V gene sequence: CDR1 SGHDN, CDR2 FVKESK. CDR3 DNA sequence: TGTGCCAGCAGCCAACTCCAAACGGGGACCAAAAACATTCAGTACTTC. Protein: CASSQLQTGTKNIQYF.

This chain uses TRBV7-9 with TRBJ2-5; the match to TRBD2 covers 13 bases. The CDR3 totals 15 residues. Per the germline V gene, CDR1 is SEHNR and CDR2 is FQNEAQ (reference sequence). The ends lost 5 bases at V and 5 bases at J; junction bases unmatched: 5. CDR3 residues: CASSLGLAGTETQYF. The CDR3 coding sequence is TGTGCCAGCAGCCTGGGACTAGCGGGAACGGAGACCCAGTACTTC.